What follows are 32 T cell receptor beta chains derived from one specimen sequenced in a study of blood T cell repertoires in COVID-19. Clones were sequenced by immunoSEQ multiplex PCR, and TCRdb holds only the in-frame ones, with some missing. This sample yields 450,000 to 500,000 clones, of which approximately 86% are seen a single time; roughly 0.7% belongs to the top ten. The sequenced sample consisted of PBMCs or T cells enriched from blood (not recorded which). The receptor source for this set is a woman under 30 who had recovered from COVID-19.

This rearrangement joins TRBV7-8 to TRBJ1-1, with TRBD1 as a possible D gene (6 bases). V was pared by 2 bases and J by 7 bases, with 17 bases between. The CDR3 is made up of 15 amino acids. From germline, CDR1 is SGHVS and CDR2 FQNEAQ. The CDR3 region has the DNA TGTGCCAGCAGCTTATACCCGTACAGGGATGGTGAAGCTTTCTTT. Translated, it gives CASSLYPYRDGEAFF.

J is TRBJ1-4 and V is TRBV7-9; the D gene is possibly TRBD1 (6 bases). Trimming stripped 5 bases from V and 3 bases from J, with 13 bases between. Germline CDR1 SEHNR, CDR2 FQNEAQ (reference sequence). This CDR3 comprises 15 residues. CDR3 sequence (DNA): TGTGCCAGCAGCAGTACAGGGAAGGCTAATGAAAAACTGTTTTTT. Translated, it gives CASSSTGKANEKLFF.

CDR3 in DNA: TGTGCCAGCAGTGGACTATCGAGGGACAGCTGGAGCTCCTATAATTCACCCCTCCACTTT. Its translation: CASSGLSRDSWSSYNSPLHF. This chain uses TRBV2 with TRBJ1-6, with 7 positions matching TRBD1. V lost 4 bases and J lost 0; bases outside the gene matches: 15. CDR1 and CDR2 (germline): SNHLY, FYNNEI. This CDR3 is 20 amino acids long.

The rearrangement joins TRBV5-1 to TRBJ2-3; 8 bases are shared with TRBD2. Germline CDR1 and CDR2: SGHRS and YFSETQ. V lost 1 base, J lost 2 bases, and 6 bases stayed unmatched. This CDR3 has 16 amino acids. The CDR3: CASSLFLAGSTDTQYF. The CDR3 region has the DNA TGCGCCAGCAGCTTGTTCCTAGCGGGTTCCACAGATACGCAGTATTTT.

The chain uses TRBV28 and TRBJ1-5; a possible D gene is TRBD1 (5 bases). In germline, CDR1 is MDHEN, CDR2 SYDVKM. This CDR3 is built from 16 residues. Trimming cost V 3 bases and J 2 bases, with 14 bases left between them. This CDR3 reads CASSFGRAVGNQPQHF. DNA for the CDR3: TGTGCCAGCAGTTTTGGCAGGGCGGTAGGCAATCAGCCCCAGCATTTT. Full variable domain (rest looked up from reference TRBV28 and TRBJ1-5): DVKVTQSSRYLVKRTGEKVFLECVQDMDHENMFWYRQDPGLGLRLIYFSYDVKMKEKGDIPEGYSVSREKKERFSLILESASTNQTSMYLCASSFGRAVGNQPQHFGDGTRLSIL.

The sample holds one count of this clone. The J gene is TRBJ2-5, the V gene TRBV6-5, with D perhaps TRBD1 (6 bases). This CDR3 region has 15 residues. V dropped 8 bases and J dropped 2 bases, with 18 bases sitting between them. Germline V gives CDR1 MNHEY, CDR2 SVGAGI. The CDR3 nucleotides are TGTGCCAGCCTAAGCGCCCGGACAGCACAAGAGACCCAGTACTTC. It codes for CASLSARTAQETQYF.

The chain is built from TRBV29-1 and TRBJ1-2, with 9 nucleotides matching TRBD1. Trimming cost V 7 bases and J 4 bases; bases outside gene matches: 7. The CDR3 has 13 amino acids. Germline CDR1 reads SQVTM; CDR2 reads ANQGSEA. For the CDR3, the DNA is TGCAGCGACGGACAGGGGCTGGGCTATGGCTACACCTTC. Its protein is CSDGQGLGYGYTF.

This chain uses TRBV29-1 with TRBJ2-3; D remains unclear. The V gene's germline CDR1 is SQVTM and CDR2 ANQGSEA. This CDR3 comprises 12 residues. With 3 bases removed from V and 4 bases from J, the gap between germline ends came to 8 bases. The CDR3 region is CSVDRRADTQYF. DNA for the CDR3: TGCAGCGTTGATCGTCGCGCAGATACGCAGTATTTT.

CDR3 nucleotides: TGTGCCAGCAGCCGGGTATACAGGGAGAACTATGGCTACACCTTC. This sequence encodes CASSRVYRENYGYTF. This rearrangement joins TRBV11-2 to TRBJ1-2, with D maybe TRBD1 (6 bases). The CDR3 is 15 amino acids. The germline V and J ends were trimmed by 5 bases and 2 bases, with 15 bases remaining between them. The V gene's germline CDR1 is SGHAT and CDR2 FQNNGV.

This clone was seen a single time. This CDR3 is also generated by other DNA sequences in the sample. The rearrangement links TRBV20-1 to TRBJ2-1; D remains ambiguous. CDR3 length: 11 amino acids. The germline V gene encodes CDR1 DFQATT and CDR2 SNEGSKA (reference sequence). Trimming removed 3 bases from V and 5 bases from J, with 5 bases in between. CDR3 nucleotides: TGCAGTGCTAGCTCTAACAATGAGCAGTTCTTC. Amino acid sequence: CSASSNNEQFF.

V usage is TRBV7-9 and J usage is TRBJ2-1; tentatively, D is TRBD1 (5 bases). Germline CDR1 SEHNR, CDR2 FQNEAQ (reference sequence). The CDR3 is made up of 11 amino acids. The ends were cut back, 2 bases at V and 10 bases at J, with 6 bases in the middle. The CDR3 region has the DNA TGTGCCAGCAGCTTACGGACAGAGCAGTTCTTC. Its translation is CASSLRTEQFF.

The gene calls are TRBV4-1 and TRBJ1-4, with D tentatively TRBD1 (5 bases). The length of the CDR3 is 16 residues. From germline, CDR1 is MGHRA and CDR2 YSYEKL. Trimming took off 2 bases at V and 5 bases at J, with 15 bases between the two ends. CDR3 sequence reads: CASSQPFKGRNEKLFF. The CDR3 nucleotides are TGCGCCAGCAGCCAACCTTTTAAGGGGAGGAATGAAAAACTGTTTTTT.

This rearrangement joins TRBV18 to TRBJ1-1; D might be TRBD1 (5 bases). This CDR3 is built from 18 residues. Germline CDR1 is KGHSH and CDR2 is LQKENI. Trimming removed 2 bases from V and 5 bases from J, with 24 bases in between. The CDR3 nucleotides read TGTGCCAGCTCACCATACTTCGCGTCGGAGGGGAGAGGAACTGAAGCTTTCTTT. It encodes CASSPYFASEGRGTEAFF.

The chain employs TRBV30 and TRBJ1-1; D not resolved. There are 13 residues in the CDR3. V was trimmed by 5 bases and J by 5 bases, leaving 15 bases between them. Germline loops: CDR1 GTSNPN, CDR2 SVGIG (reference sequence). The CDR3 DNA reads TGTGCCTGGGAGCGAAACGGGGATACTGAAGCTTTCTTT. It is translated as CAWERNGDTEAFF.

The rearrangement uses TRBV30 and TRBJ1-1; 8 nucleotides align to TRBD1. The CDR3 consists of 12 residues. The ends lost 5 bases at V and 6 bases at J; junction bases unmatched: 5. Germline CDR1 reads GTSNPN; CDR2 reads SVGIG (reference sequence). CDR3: CAWDGQGAEAFF. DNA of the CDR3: TGTGCCTGGGACGGACAGGGTGCTGAAGCTTTCTTT.

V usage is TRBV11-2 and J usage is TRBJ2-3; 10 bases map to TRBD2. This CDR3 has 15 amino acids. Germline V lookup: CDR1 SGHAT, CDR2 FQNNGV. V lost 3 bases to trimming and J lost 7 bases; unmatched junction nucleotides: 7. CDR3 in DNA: TGTGCCAGCAGCTTGAACCTAGCGGGGGATAATACGCAGTATTTT. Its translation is CASSLNLAGDNTQYF.

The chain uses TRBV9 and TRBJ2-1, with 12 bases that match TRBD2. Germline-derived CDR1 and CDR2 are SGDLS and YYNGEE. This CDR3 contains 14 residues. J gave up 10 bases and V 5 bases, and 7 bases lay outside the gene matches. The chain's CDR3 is CASRSSGGAGEQFF. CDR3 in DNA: TGTGCCAGCAGGTCTAGCGGGGGGGCCGGAGAGCAGTTCTTC.

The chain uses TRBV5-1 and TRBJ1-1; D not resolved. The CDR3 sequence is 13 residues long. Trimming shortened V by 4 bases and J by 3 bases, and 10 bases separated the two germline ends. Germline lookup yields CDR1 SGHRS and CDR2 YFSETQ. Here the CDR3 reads CASSRLGDTEAFF. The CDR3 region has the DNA TGCGCCAGCAGCCGCCTCGGGGACACTGAAGCTTTCTTT.

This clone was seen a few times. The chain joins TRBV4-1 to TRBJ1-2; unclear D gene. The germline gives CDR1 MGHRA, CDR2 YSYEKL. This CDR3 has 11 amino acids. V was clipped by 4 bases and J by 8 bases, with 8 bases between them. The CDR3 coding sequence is TGCGCCAGCAGCCTGGGCTCGGGCTACACCTTC. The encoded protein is CASSLGSGYTF.

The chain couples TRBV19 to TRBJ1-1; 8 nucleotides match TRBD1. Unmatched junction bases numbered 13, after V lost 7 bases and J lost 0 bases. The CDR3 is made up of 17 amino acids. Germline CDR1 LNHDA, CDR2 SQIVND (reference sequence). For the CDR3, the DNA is TGTGCCAGTACCCCCTCCGACAGGGGACACATGAACACTGAAGCTTTCTTT. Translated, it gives CASTPSDRGHMNTEAFF.

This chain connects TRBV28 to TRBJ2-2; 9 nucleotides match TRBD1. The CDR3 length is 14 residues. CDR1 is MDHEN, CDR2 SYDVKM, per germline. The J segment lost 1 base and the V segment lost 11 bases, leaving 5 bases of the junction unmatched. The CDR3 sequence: CAGQGQGNTGELFF. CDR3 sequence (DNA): TGTGCCGGTCAGGGACAGGGGAACACCGGGGAGCTGTTTTTT.

The CDR3 bases are TGTGCCACCAGTGATTCCCCCAGGACAGATACGCAGTATTTT. It translates to CATSDSPRTDTQYF. The V call is TRBV24-1, the J call TRBJ2-3, with D unclear. Germline values: CDR1 KGHDR, CDR2 SFDVKD. With 2 bases removed from V and 3 bases from J, the gap between germline ends came to 8 bases. The CDR3 contains 14 residues.

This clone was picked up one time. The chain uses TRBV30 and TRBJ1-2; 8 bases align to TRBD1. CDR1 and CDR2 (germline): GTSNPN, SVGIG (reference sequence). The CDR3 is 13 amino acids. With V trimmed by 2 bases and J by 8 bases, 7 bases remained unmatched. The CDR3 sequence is CAWSPGGNGGYTF. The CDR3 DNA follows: TGTGCCTGGAGTCCAGGGGGCAACGGCGGCTACACCTTC.

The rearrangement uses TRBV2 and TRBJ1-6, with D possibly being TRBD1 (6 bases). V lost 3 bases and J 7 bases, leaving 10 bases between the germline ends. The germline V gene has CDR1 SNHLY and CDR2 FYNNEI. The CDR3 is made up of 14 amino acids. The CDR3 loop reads CASSESGDNSPLHF. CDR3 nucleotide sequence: TGTGCCAGCAGTGAGTCAGGGGACAATTCACCCCTCCACTTT.

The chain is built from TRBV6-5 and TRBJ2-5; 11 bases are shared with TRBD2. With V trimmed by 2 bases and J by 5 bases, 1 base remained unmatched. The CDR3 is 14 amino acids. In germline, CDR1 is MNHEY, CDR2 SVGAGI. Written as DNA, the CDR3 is TGTGCCAGCAGTTACCGACTAGCGGGGGAGACCCAGTACTTC. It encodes CASSYRLAGETQYF.

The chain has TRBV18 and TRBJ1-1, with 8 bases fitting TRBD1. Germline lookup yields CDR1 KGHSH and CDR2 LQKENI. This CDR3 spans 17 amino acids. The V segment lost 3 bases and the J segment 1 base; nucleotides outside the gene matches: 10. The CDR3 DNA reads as TGTGCCAGCTCACCTAGGCCATTCGGGACAGGGAACACTGAAGCTTTCTTT. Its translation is CASSPRPFGTGNTEAFF. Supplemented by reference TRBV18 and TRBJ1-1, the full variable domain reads NAGVMQNPRHLVRRRGQEARLRCSPMKGHSHVYWYRQLPEEGLKFMVYLQKENIIDESGMPKERFSAEFPKEGPSILRIQQVVRGDSAAYFCASSPRPFGTGNTEAFFGQGTRLTVV.

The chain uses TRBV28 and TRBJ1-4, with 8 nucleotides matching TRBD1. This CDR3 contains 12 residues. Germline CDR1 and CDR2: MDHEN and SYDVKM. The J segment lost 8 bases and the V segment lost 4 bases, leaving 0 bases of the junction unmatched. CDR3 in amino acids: CASSSGGEKLFF. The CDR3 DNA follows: TGTGCCAGCAGTTCAGGGGGCGAAAAACTGTTTTTT.

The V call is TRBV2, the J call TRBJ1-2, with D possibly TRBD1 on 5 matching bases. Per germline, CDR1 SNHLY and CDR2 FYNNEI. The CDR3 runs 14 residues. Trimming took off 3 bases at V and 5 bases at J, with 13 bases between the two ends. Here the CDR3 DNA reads TGTGCCAGCAGTGAGGGTGAGGGGACTTATGGCTACACCTTC. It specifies CASSEGEGTYGYTF.

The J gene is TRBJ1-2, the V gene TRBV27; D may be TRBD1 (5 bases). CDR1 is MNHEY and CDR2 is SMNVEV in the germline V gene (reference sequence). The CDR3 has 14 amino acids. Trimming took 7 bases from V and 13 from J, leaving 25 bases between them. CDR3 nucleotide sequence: TGTGCCAGCAAAGTTGGGAGGGGAGGCGCTTTTTCCACCTTC. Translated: CASKVGRGGAFSTF.

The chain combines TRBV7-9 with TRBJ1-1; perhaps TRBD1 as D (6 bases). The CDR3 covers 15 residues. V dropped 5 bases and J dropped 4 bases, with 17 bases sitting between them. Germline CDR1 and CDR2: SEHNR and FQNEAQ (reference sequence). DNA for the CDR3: TGTGCCAGCAGCGAAGTGCAGGGGTACAGCACTGAAGCTTTCTTT. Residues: CASSEVQGYSTEAFF.

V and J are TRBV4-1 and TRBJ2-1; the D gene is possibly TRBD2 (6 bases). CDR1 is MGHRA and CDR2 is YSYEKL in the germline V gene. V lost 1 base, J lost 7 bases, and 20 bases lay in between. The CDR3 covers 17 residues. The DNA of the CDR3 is TGCGCCAGCAGCCAAGTCTCGGGGGTGATACTACCTAATGAGCAGTTCTTC. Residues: CASSQVSGVILPNEQFF.

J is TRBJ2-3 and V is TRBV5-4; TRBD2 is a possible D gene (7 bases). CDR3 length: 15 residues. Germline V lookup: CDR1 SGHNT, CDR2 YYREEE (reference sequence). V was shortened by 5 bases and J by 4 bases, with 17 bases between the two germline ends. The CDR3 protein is CASSVPGGRADTQYF. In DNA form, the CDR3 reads TGTGCCAGCAGTGTCCCGGGGGGCCGGGCAGATACGCAGTATTTT.